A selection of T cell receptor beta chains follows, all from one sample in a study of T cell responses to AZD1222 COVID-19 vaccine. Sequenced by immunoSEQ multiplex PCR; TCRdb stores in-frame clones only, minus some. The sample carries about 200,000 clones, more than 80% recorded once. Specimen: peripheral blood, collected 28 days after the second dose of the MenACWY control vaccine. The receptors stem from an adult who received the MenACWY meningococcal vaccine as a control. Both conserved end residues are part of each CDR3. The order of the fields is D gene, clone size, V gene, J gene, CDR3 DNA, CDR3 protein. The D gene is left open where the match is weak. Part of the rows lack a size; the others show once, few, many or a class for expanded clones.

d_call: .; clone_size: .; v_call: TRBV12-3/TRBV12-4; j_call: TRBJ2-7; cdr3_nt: TGTGCCAGCAGTTTAACCAGGAACGAGCAGTACTTC; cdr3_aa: CASSLTRNEQYF
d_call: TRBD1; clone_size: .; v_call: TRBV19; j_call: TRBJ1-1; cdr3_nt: TGTGCCAGTAGTTCCCCATCGGTGGATGGGACAGGGACTGTGTTCACTGAAGCTTTCTTT; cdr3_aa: CASSSPSVDGTGTVFTEAFF
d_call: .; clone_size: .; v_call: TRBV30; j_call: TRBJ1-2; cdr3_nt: TGTGCCCTCGGGTTGAACTATGGCTACACCTTC; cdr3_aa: CALGLNYGYTF
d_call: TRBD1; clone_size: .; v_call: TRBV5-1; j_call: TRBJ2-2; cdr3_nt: TGCGCCAGCAGCTCGCCGGACAGGGGGGACACCGGGGAGCTGTTTTTT; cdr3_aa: CASSSPDRGDTGELFF
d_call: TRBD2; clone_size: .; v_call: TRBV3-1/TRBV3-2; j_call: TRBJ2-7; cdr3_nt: TGTGCCAGCAGCCAAGGAGGGAGGGACGAGCAGTACTTC; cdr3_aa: CASSQGGRDEQYF
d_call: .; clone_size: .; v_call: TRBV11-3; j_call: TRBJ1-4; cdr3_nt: TGTGCCAGCAGCTTGTGGGGGGAAGAGGAAAAACTGTTTTTT; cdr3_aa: CASSLWGEEEKLFF
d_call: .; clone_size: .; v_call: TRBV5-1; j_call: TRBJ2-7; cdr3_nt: TGCGCCAGCACCCCGGACAGTCTCTACGAGCAGTACTTC; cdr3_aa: CASTPDSLYEQYF
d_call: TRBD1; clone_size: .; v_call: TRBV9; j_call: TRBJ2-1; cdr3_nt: TGTGCCAGCAGCGCTGGACAGGGTTTCCACAATGAGCAGTTCTTC; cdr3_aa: CASSAGQGFHNEQFF
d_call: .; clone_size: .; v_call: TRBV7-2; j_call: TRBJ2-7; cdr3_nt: TGTGCCAGCAGCATGGACGTTCCCCTCGGGGAGCAGTACTTC; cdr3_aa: CASSMDVPLGEQYF
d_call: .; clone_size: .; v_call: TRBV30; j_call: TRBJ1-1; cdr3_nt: TGTGCCCGACGGTCGGGGTTGAACACTGAAGCTTTCTTT; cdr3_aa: CARRSGLNTEAFF
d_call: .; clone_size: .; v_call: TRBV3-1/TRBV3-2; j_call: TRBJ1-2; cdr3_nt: TGTGCCAGCAGCCAAGATCGGATCGGATTCTATGGCTACACCTTC; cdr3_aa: CASSQDRIGFYGYTF
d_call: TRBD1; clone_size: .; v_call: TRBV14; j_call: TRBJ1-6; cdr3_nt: TGTGCCAGCAGCCGGGGACAGGTCAATTCACCCCTCCACTTT; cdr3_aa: CASSRGQVNSPLHF
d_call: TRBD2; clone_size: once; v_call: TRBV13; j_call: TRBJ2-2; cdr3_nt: TGTGCCAGCAGCTACTCGGGACTACAAAGCACCGGGGAGCTGTTTTTT; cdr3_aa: CASSYSGLQSTGELFF
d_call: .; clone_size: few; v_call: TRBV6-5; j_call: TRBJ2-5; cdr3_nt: TGTGCCAGCAGTTACGGGGAGACCCAGTACTTC; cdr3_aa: CASSYGETQYF
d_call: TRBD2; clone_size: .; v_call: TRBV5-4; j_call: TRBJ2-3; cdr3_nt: TGTGCCAGCAAGTCGGGAGGCCCGCGGGATACGCAGTATTTT; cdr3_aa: CASKSGGPRDTQYF
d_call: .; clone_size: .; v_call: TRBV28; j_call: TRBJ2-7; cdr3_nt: TGTGCCTCCTTTGGAGGGGGCTACGAGCAGTACTTC; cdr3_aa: CASFGGGYEQYF
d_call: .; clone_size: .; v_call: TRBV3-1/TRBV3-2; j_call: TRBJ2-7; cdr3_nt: TGTGCCAGCAGCCAAATTTCCATCCAGGGCGAGCAGTACTTC; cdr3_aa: CASSQISIQGEQYF
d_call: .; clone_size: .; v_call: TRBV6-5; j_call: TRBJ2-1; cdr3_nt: TGTGCCAGCAGCCCAGGGCCTTACAATGAGCAGTTCTTC; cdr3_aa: CASSPGPYNEQFF
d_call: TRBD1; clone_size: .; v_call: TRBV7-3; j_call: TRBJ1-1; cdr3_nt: TGTGCCAGCAGCCAGACAGGGATTAACACTGAAGCTTTCTTT; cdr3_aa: CASSQTGINTEAFF
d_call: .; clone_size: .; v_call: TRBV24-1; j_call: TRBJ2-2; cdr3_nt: TGTGCCACCAGTGATTTTAGCCCGAGCGGGACCGGGGAGCTGTTTTTT; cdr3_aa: CATSDFSPSGTGELFF
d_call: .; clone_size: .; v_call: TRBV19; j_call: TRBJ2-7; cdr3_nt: TGTGCCAGTAGTTTACCGGGCCCGTTCTCCGAGCAGTACTTC; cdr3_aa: CASSLPGPFSEQYF
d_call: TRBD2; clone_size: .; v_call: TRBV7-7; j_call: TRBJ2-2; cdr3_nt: TGTGCTAGCAGCTCAGCGGGAGGGCGTAACGGGGAGCTGTTTTTT; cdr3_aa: CASSSAGGRNGELFF
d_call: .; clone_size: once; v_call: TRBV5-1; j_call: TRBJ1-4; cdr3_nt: TGCGCCAGCAGGTCTCAGACTAATGAAAAACTGTTTTTT; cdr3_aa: CASRSQTNEKLFF
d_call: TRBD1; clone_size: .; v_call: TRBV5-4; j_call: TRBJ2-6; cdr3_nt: TGTGCCAGCAGCGTTGGACAGGGCTTATCTGGGGCCAACGTCCTGACTTTC; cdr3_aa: CASSVGQGLSGANVLTF